This TCR beta chain was sequenced for a study of CD8+ T cells in alopecia areata. This clone was counted between two and nine times. Its specificity is not known. The researchers isolated CD4+ and CD8+ T cells from PBMCs by sorting. Notes on the study in general: Researchers reported that TCR sharing among patients proved less clear than in mice, possibly HLA-linked. Lesional scalp exceeded normal scalp in clonality, especially in alopecia totalis/universalis.

The CDR3 has 16 residues. The junction had 3 bases not matched to a gene; V was cut back by 2 bases and J by 0 bases. Germline V gene sequence: CDR1 LNHNV, CDR2 YYDKDF (reference sequence). Sequencing used cDNA as its template, made by extracting RNA and reverse transcribing it. Libraries were prepared by immunoSEQ multiplex PCR; TCRdb keeps only in-frame clonotypes and omits some of them. The sample contains 200,000 to 250,000 clones, approximately 60% of which appear only once. The rearrangement uses TRBV15 and TRBJ2-1; 8 bases fit TRBD2. Specimen: CD8+ T cells sorted from blood. This TCR derives from a human donor in good health. DNA for the CDR3: TGTGCCACCAGCAGACTAGCGGGCGCCTCCTACAATGAGCAGTTCTTC. This encodes CATSRLAGASYNEQFF.